The entry below gives a single T cell receptor beta chain sequence along with its context. This clone was counted once. Its antigen has not been determined. No much larger clone is present one base from it, and per-base qualities are unavailable. These data are taken from a study of blood T cell repertoires in COVID-19 (dated by TCRdb to about 2020). The study in broad terms: The collaborator samples originated in the United States, Italy and Spain and spanned the acute and convalescent phases of COVID-19. The prospective study material was composed of cDNA or gDNA derived from T cells, B-cell-depleted T cells, or PBMCs. Subjects who had been exposed to COVID-19, were actively infected with it, or had recovered from it provided the deeply sampled blood TCRbeta repertoires that made up the dataset. The repertoires were released in a freely available public database meant as a resource for research on the immune response to SARS-CoV-2. Samples were obtained from the ongoing ImmuneRACE study (first 160 participants) and from roughly 1,300 subjects provided by 6 global collaborators. The sample metadata nearly always contained a de-identified subject ID, COVID-19 status, age in years and sex. Where available, HLA class I and class II types were taken from metadata supplied by the sample provider and were not determined by assay-based typing.

Points the paper makes about the study in general: The amount of clinical and demographic metadata varied by source and participant and was provided uncurated.

TCRbeta CDR3 regions were amplified from genomic DNA by means of the immunoSEQ Assay, a bias-controlled multiplex PCR. From the authors' description of their analysis: The number of nucleated cells in each sample was estimated by amplification of reference gene primers within the assay. To quantify the absolute abundance of each unique TCRbeta CDR3 rearrangement, sequence reads were collapsed and filtered. For each sample, productive Simpson clonality was calculated as the square root of Simpson's diversity index over productive rearrangements. Not all clones reach the TCRdb copy of this immuneACCESS table, which keeps in-frame sequences only. Checked studies attribute under half of the gap to unresolved V genes and leave the rest unexplained. That table gives V, J and clone size, and the DNA gave D and trimming. The sample table lists about 130,000 clones, roughly 79% of them with a count of one. The ten most abundant clones make up about a fifth of the sample.

The collaborating institutions used their own protocols to collect whole blood in K2EDTA tubes. For TCRbeta analysis, collaborators shipped samples as frozen whole blood, isolated PBMCs, or DNA extracted from either of those sample types. Per the germline V gene, SGHRS is the CDR1 and YFSETQ is the CDR2. Here V drops 4 bases and J drops 4 bases, and the junction holds 9 bases not matched to any gene. Including cysteine and phenylalanine, the CDR3 has 16 amino acids. Just the 48-base CDR3 DNA is kept, in frame starting at base 1. The material sequenced was peripheral blood. Recombination connected TRBV5-1 to TRBJ2-5, with TRBD2 identical over 11 junction bases. The TCR originated in a man of 80 years or more with acute or convalescent COVID-19. The CDR3 in this case is CASSLNSGGARETQYF. In nucleotides, the sequence is TGCGCCAGCAGCCTCAATAGCGGGGGGGCTAGAGAGACCCAGTACTTC.